A selection of T cell receptor beta chains follows, all from one sample in a study of shared clonotypes between healthy human individuals. TCRdb's copy holds only in-frame clones and misses some; the assay was immunoSEQ multiplex PCR. The table shows about a million clones, with 65% to 75% occurring only once. The sample taken for sequencing was memory CD4+ T cells sorted from blood. The source is a man between 18 and 35 years old in good health. CDR3s leave out the opening cysteine and the closing phenylalanine or tryptophan. Some rows mark clone size as missing; the rest say once, few, many or name a class of expanded clone.

TRBV5-1,many,ASSLEAGQHYGYT
TRBV7-2,once,ASSLMGSQETQY
TRBV7-3,.,ASSLQGRKGTGELF
TRBV18,.,ASSLWGGGADTEAF
TRBV7-8,.,ASSRGGADAGPLH
TRBV27,.,ASRPTGQIPRDPGNYEQY
TRBV11-3,.,ASSLTTLPRGYT
TRBV4-1,.,ASSQPDRDQETQY
TRBV11-3,.,ASSLEASGRSEQF
TRBV21-1,.,ASSSDRGRNSPLH
TRBV11-2,.,ASSLVHRGVNTEAF
TRBV4-1,.,ASSQDVMEQLAKNIQY
TRBV7-8,few,ASSLVRGEQY
TRBV10-3,.,AISEGSGVSDTQY
TRBV6-6,.,ASVRGNYGYT
TRBV5-6,few,ASSDRTGGVTGYT
TRBV19,.,ASSGAKTSGSYEQY
TRBV7-2,.,ASSFGTSGSGREQF
TRBV10-3,few,AISERYEQY
TRBV9,.,ASSERQGMDEKLF
TRBV19,.,ASSKAAGFGEQY
TRBV6-1,.,APQRKGKIAGELF
TRBV2,.,ASSRSPQETQY
TRBV5-4,.,ASSFGTGGAYGYT
TRBV6-5,.,ASRRTGELF
TRBV5-1,.,ASTLTSGEETQY
TRBV28,.,ASSLTSGVGDTGELF
TRBV5-4,.,ASRIGTSGTGELF
TRBV7-9,.,ASSWGGMNTEAF
TRBV5-4,.,ASSRTPDMNAEAF
TRBV6-1,.,ASHAGQEHLDTQY
TRBV10-1,.,ASSESSRNTGELF
TRBV5-4,.,ASSLYAGELF
TRBV10-3,.,AISEGSGSTAGELF
TRBV6-1,.,ASSRTDYYEQY
TRBV7-3,.,ASSFTSGGNQETQY
TRBV2,once,ASTSRGGQF